This T cell receptor (beta chain) is from a study of blood T cell dynamics during melanoma immunotherapy (dated by TCRdb to the early 2020s). For the wider study: The patients had metastatic melanoma and were given first-line pembrolizumab or nivolumab plus ipilimumab as standard of care in the United Kingdom. The training cohort consisted of consecutive patients, while an additional independent group of patients from the same centre was pooled to form an external validation set. To find early correlates of response, the study profiled the peripheral T cell receptor repertoires of patients with metastatic melanoma both before and after one cycle of checkpoint inhibitor therapy. Beyond this particular receptor, the publication reports: Unlike progressors, patients who went on to achieve disease control showed a bifurcated reorganization of the PBMC repertoire at W3, with either increased clonality or increased diversity. The study was unable to establish whether the T cell clones driving the repertoire changes were melanoma-specific or instead reflected general immune activation. The relatively small sample size was acknowledged as something that could potentially limit how far the results can be generalized.

Explained via the paper, the time point label denotes: week 3, after first cycle of checkpoint inhibitor. Blood samples were taken before treatment (T0) and at week 3 (W3), following the first cycle of checkpoint blockade. Except for a couple of patients with rapid clinical progression, response was assessed 12 weeks after the first infusion by RECIST 1.1; disease control meant complete response, partial response or stable disease. Patients with prior systemic cancer treatment, concomitant immunosuppressant therapy or synchronous other active malignancies were excluded. TCR beta was sequenced in both bulk PBMC and plasma cell-free DNA in order to track circulating cells as well as T cell turnover. Lymphoprep and SepMate tubes were used to isolate PBMC from blood, and red cell lysis was then performed. DNA from PBMC and sorted T cell subsets was extracted with QIAamp DNA Blood Mini kits. The V end loses 2 bases and the J end loses 1 base, and a stretch of 13 bases separates them. Spanning cysteine to phenylalanine, the CDR3 consists of 16 amino acids. The retained sequence is limited to the CDR3, 48 bases, with the frame set at the first base. The germline V gene specifies SGDLS as CDR1 and YYNGEE as CDR2.

Every bulk PBMC sample was loaded with the same fixed amount of about 380 ng of DNA. TCR beta CDR3 sequences were amplified from genomic DNA using the immunoSEQ TCRb Assay kit according to manufacturer instructions. The KAPA Library Quantification Kit for Illumina platforms was used to quantify pooled libraries by qPCR. Pooled libraries were clustered at roughly 0.55-1.2 pM and sequenced on an Illumina NextSeq 500. On the study's bioinformatics: Analysis of the TCR data relied on immunoSEQ ANALYZER and the R LymphoSeq package. A rearrangement efficiency score was calculated as productive divided by the sum of productive and non-productive CDR3 sequences. Clonality was measured with the Gini coefficient and diversity with the Renyi index at alpha=1, compared pairwise between timepoints within each patient. Clonal relatedness, based on an edit distance of 3, and repertoire similarity, based on the Bhattacharyya coefficient, were both computed in LymphoSeq. To classify response, a linear discriminant analysis based on week-3 changes in clonality and diversity was built using the R MASS and caret packages. Held by TCRdb, this immuneACCESS table contains in-frame sequences only and omits some clones. Under half of the omission traces to an unresolved V gene where checked; the cause of the rest is unknown. For V, J and clone size, that table is used; D and trimming come from the DNA. The sample records fewer than 7,500 clones, about 80% of which are singletons. The ten largest account for 10% to 13% of the sample.

A word on this clone: Its antigen is still unknown. Within one base of it there is no much larger clone, and no base qualities were kept.

The sequences come from blood, collected from a patient treated with checkpoint blockade. The sequence joins TRBV9 to TRBJ1-3; TRBD1 is possibly the D segment (6 matching bases). This TCR was recovered from a human donor with melanoma. CDR3 sequence: CASSVSGAQSGNTIYF. The DNA reads TGTGCCAGCAGCGTCTCAGGGGCACAATCTGGAAACACCATATATTTT.